Presented here are 17 T cell receptor beta chains from one specimen sequenced in a study of cytomegalovirus exposure and HLA in healthy donors. The primer mix had 60 Vbeta and 13 Jbeta primers. Clones were read by immunoSEQ multiplex PCR, and TCRdb kept only the in-frame ones, dropping some. The sample yields fewer than 200,000 clones, about 75% seen once. Sequenced material: PBMCs. These receptors were taken from a female donor in good health and CMV-seronegative.

The gene calls are TRBV7-3 and TRBJ1-2; 11 bases are a match to TRBD1. This CDR3 is built from 14 residues. Germline V gene sequence: CDR1 SGHTA, CDR2 FQGTGA. The V and J ends lost 5 bases and 8 bases, in that order; junction bases with no gene match: 7. The CDR3 region is CASSPGQGAWGYTF. As DNA, the CDR3 is TGTGCCAGCAGCCCCGGACAGGGGGCGTGGGGCTACACCTTC.

The J gene is TRBJ2-1, the V gene TRBV5-4; 12 bases are shared with TRBD2. From germline, CDR1 is SGHNT and CDR2 YYREEE (reference sequence). V trimming: 1 base; J trimming: 8 bases; junction bases outside the gene matches: 10. The CDR3 spans 17 residues. The CDR3 DNA sequence: TGTGCCAGCAGCTTGAAGCAGCTAGCGGGGGGGGTGGATGAGCAGTTCTTC. Translated, it gives CASSLKQLAGGVDEQFF.

This clone was detected a few times. The chain is built from TRBV18 and TRBJ2-7; 7 bases agree with TRBD2. V trimming: 0 bases; J trimming: 4 bases; junction bases outside the gene matches: 3. The CDR3 consists of 14 residues. The germline V gene encodes CDR1 KGHSH and CDR2 LQKENI. The CDR3 loop reads CASSPPGGDYEQYF. CDR3 bases: TGTGCCAGCTCACCACCGGGGGGGGATTACGAGCAGTACTTC. The whole variable domain, filled in from reference TRBV18 and TRBJ2-7, reads NAGVMQNPRHLVRRRGQEARLRCSPMKGHSHVYWYRQLPEEGLKFMVYLQKENIIDESGMPKERFSAEFPKEGPSILRIQQVVRGDSAAYFCASSPPGGDYEQYFGPGTRLTVT.

This clone appeared a few times. The chain has TRBV30 and TRBJ1-2; TRBD1 might be the D (5 bases). Germline V lookup: CDR1 GTSNPN, CDR2 SVGIG (reference sequence). The V and J ends lost 5 bases and 8 bases respectively, with 12 bases between them. The CDR3 runs 11 residues. As DNA, the CDR3 is TGTGCCTGGGGGGCGGCTGGCGGCTACACCTTC. It is translated as CAWGAAGGYTF.

The rearrangement uses TRBV19 and TRBJ1-2; D remains unclear. Germline V gives CDR1 LNHDA, CDR2 SQIVND (reference sequence). Trimming removed 10 bases from V and 5 bases from J, with 11 bases in between. The CDR3 runs 11 residues. As DNA, the CDR3 is TGTGCCACCCAGGTAGCGTATGGCTACACCTTC. The encoded protein is CATQVAYGYTF.

The J gene is TRBJ2-7, the V gene TRBV11-2; perhaps TRBD1 as D (6 bases). V lost 5 bases and J 5 bases, leaving 13 bases between the germline ends. CDR3 length: 13 amino acids. Germline V gene lookup returns CDR1 SGHAT and CDR2 FQNNGV. The CDR3 here is CASSLQGPHEQYF. The DNA of the CDR3 is TGTGCCAGCAGCCTACAGGGTCCGCACGAGCAGTACTTC.

The chain recombines TRBV7-3 with TRBJ1-6, with 11 bases fitting TRBD1. The CDR3 extends over 15 amino acids. The germline gives CDR1 SGHTA, CDR2 FQGTGA. The V segment lost 4 bases and the J segment 6 bases; nucleotides outside the gene matches: 2. The CDR3 region has the DNA TGTGCCAGCAGCTGGACAGGGGGCGGTAATTCACCCCTCCACTTT. Residues: CASSWTGGGNSPLHF. The full variable domain, completed using reference TRBV7-3 and TRBJ1-6, is GAGVSQTPSNKVTEKGKYVELRCDPISGHTALYWYRQSLGQGPEFLIYFQGTGAADDSGLPNDRFFAVRPEGSVSTLKIQRTERGDSAVYLCASSWTGGGNSPLHFGNGTRLTVT.

The chain recombines TRBV5-6 with TRBJ1-5, with D maybe TRBD1 (5 bases). The germline V and J ends were trimmed by 4 bases and 0 bases, with 17 bases remaining between them. Germline V gives CDR1 SGHDT, CDR2 YYEEEE. The CDR3 consists of 17 residues. CDR3 DNA sequence: TGTGCCAGCAGCAAGGGACGGGGGTATTATAGCAATCAGCCCCAGCATTTT. This encodes CASSKGRGYYSNQPQHF.

V is TRBV2 and J is TRBJ2-2, with 9 bases aligning to TRBD1. The CDR3 length is 16 residues. Losses at the gene ends were 2 bases for V and 4 bases for J; bases not matched to a gene: 5. Germline V gives CDR1 SNHLY, CDR2 FYNNEI. The CDR3 reads CASSESRQGGTGELFF. The CDR3 DNA is TGTGCCAGCAGTGAAAGTCGACAGGGGGGCACCGGGGAGCTGTTTTTT.

This clone was counted once. CDR3 DNA: TGTGCCAGCAGCTTCCGGCAGGGGGCGGGTGAGCAGTACTTC. This codes for CASSFRQGAGEQYF. The V call is TRBV5-8, the J call TRBJ2-7, with 8 bases that match TRBD1. The germline CDR1 and CDR2 sequences are SGHTS and YDEGEE. J was trimmed by 7 bases and V by 2 bases; bases with no gene match: 8. This CDR3 is built from 14 residues.

The rearrangement links TRBV6-1 to TRBJ1-5, with D possibly matching TRBD1 (5 bases). This CDR3 is built from 19 residues. Germline V gene sequence: CDR1 MNHNS, CDR2 SASEGT. Trimming pared 3 bases from V and 0 bases from J, leaving 21 bases between. The CDR3 sequence is CASSEGTQVSPYSNQPQHF. CDR3 nucleotide sequence: TGTGCCAGCAGTGAGGGTACACAGGTTTCCCCCTATAGCAATCAGCCCCAGCATTTT.

The J gene is TRBJ1-2, the V gene TRBV25-1; 8 bases align to TRBD1. CDR3 length: 13 amino acids. V lost 4 bases, J lost 8 bases, and 6 bases stayed unmatched. In germline, CDR1 is MGHDK, CDR2 SYGVNS. The CDR3 is CASSAQGVGGYTF. For the CDR3, the DNA is TGTGCCAGCAGTGCACAGGGGGTAGGCGGCTACACCTTC.

The chain is built from TRBV5-1 and TRBJ2-3; D is perhaps TRBD2 (7 bases). V lost 4 bases and J 5 bases, leaving 14 bases between the germline ends. The CDR3 runs to 14 residues. Germline CDR1 SGHRS, CDR2 YFSETQ. Here the CDR3 reads CASSGGADGDTQYF. CDR3 coding DNA: TGCGCCAGCAGCGGGGGGGCCGATGGAGATACGCAGTATTTT.

DNA of the CDR3: TGTGCCAGCAGTTACCTGACAGGGAGAAATGAAGCTTTCTTT. It is translated as CASSYLTGRNEAFF. V gene TRBV6-6 combines with J gene TRBJ1-1; 7 nucleotides line up with TRBD1. This CDR3 comprises 14 residues. Germline V gene data show CDR1 as MNHNY and CDR2 as SVGAGI (reference sequence). V lost 2 bases, J lost 7 bases, and 7 bases stayed unmatched.

CDR3 sequence (DNA): TGCGCCAGCAGCGATCCCGGGACTCGAAGGGGCACCGGGGAGCTGTTTTTT. It encodes CASSDPGTRRGTGELFF. The chain joins TRBV5-1 to TRBJ2-2; tentatively, D is TRBD2 (6 bases). This CDR3 has 17 residues. Per the germline V gene, CDR1 is SGHRS and CDR2 is YFSETQ. Between the trimmed V and J ends, which lost 4 bases and 4 bases, there was a span of 20 bases. Variable domain in full (rest from reference TRBV5-1 and TRBJ2-2): KAGVTQTPRYLIKTRGQQVTLSCSPISGHRSVSWYQQTPGQGLQFLFEYFSETQRNKGNFPGRFSGRQFSNSRSEMNVSTLELGDSALYLCASSDPGTRRGTGELFFGEGSRLTVL.

This clone was picked up a small number of times. The chain uses TRBV10-3 and TRBJ1-4; D is undetermined. The CDR3 covers 14 residues. Germline V gene sequence: CDR1 ENHRY, CDR2 SYGVKD. The germline V and J ends were trimmed by 2 bases and 3 bases, with 7 bases remaining between them. The CDR3 loop is CAISEQVSNEKLFF. The CDR3 DNA sequence: TGTGCCATCAGTGAGCAGGTTTCTAATGAAAAACTGTTTTTT.

On this clone: This sample also contains other DNA sequences that code for the same CDR3. The V call is TRBV30, the J call TRBJ1-2; D gene uncertain. The germline gives CDR1 GTSNPN, CDR2 SVGIG (reference sequence). The length of the CDR3 is 12 residues. Between the trimmed V and J ends, which lost 2 bases and 2 bases, there was a span of 6 bases. CDR3 in amino acids: CAWSPGNYGYTF. The CDR3 DNA follows: TGTGCCTGGAGTCCGGGGAACTATGGCTACACCTTC.